The present entry profiles one T cell receptor (beta chain) with its context. Residents of around 24 US areas, aged about 18 to 95 years, made up the participants. Either two negative PCRs, clearance, or symptom resolution qualified Cohort 3 donors as recovered. The germline CDR1 and CDR2 sequences are SGHTA and FQGNSA. The CDR3 consists of 17 residues. V shed 5 bases and J 9 bases; nucleotides not matched to a gene: 15. The data were obtained in a study of blood T cell repertoires in COVID-19. On the study more broadly: Researchers got acute and convalescent COVID-19 samples from the United States, Italy and Spain.

Data came from immunoSEQ multiplex PCR; TCRdb stores just in-frame clones and leaves some out. Altogether about 310,000 clones are present, around 89% being singletons, with the ten largest covering roughly a tenth. This chain uses TRBV7-2 with TRBJ2-1; 11 bases agree with TRBD2. This receptor was obtained from a woman between 40 and 50 years old who had recovered from COVID-19. Sample: PBMCs or T cells enriched from blood (not recorded which). This CDR3 reads CASSPVAGGTVWGEQFF. The CDR3 DNA reads TGTGCCAGCAGCCCCGTAGCGGGGGGGACCGTATGGGGTGAGCAGTTCTTC.